This T cell receptor beta chain appears in the sequencing data of a study of CD8+CD57+ T cells in acquired aplastic anemia. Study overall: DNA from sorted CD4+ and CD8+ cells averaged around 3 ug.

In its sample, this clonotype was seen once. The antigen is unknown. The CDR3 totals 15 residues. CDR1 and CDR2 (germline): MGHDK, SYGVNS. V shed 3 bases and J shed 14 bases, with 22 bases lying between them. Overall study findings and caveats: With respect to CD8+ Simpson's diversity, patients and controls did not differ significantly.

The TCR beta profiling, which covered VDJ combination and CDR3 sequence, was carried out using genomic DNA as the template. TCRdb passed the reads through MiXCR, listing each CDR3 protein once. Found here are around 400,000 distinct CDR3 sequences, 60% to 80% of them singletons; the top ten hold 4%. The origin of this receptor is a human donor in good health, serving as a control. The rearrangement joins TRBV25-1 to TRBJ1-4, with D unclear. Sequenced sample: sorted CD4+, CD8+, or CD8+CD57+ T cells (not recorded which) from PBMCs. Here the CDR3 DNA reads TGTGCCAGCAGTGAGCTTTGGCAGGAAGATGAAACCCTGTTTTTT. It translates to CASSELWQEDETLFF.